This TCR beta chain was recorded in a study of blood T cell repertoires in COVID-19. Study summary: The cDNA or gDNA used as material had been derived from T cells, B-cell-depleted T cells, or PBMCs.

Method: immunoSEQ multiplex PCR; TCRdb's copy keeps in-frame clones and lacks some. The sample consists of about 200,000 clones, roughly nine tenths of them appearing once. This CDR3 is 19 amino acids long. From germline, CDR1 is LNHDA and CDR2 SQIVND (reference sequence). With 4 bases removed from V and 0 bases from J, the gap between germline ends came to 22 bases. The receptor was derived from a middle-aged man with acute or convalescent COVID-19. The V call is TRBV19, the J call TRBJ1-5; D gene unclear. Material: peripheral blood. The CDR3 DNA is TGTGCCAGTAGTAATAAGGTGCTGTCGGAGTCTTATAGCAATCAGCCCCAGCATTTT. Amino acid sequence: CASSNKVLSESYSNQPQHF.